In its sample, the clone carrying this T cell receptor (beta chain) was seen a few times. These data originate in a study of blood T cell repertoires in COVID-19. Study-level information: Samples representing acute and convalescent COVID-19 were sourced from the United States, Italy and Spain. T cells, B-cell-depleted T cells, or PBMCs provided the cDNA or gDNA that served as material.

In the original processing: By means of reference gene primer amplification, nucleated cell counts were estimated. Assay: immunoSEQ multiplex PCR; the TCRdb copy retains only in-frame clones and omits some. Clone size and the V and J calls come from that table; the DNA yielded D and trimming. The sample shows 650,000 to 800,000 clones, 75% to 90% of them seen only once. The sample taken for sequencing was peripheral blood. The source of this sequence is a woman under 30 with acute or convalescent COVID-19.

The CDR3 DNA follows: TGTGCCACCAGTGGGTTGGGACAGGGTATCCAGCCCCAGCATTTT. Translating it yields CATSGLGQGIQPQHF. The gene calls are TRBV24-1 and TRBJ1-5, with 9 bases matching TRBD1. In germline, CDR1 is KGHDR, CDR2 SFDVKD. After removal of 5 bases from V and 7 bases from J, the junction contained 8 bases not matched to a gene. This CDR3 contains 15 residues.